This T cell receptor beta chain stems from a study of T cells after yellow fever vaccination. Study background: When fractions had low cell numbers, they were prepared with SMART-Seq v4 Ultra Low Input.

Findings and caveats of the study: The appearance of a small share of clonotypes in both CD4 and CD8 compartments was observed.

Germline V gene data show CDR1 as SGHRS and CDR2 as YFSETQ. V gave up 1 base and J gave up 0 bases, with 9 bases separating them. There are 15 residues in the CDR3. Via MiXCR, TCRdb re-called the 5' RACE reads, giving one row per CDR3 protein. The repertoire holds around 600,000 distinct CDR3 sequences, with 9% to 15% as singletons. Concerning this clonotype: As yet, its antigen is unknown.

The sequence was collected from a young man who received the YFV17D yellow fever vaccine. The V call is TRBV5-1, the J call TRBJ2-3, with unresolved D. The specimen comprised PBMCs, sampled on the day of the yellow fever booster vaccination. The CDR3 DNA follows: TGCGCCAGCAGCTTGAATCCCGGCAGCACAGATACGCAGTATTTT. Translating gives CASSLNPGSTDTQYF.